This T cell receptor (beta chain) emerged from a study of cytomegalovirus exposure and HLA in healthy donors. Whole-study results and caveats: In an earlier analysis, most TCR beta V segments were productive about 87% or about 30% of the time. Upon later analysis, TCR association rates were observed to vary by HLA locus, being highest for DRB1 and lowest for HLA-C. Analysis was carried out at a later point, and it linked a missense DCLRE1C variant to TCR beta V- and J-gene trimming.

This clone occurred a few times. The antigen remains undetermined. This CDR3 is built from 15 residues. The PCR had 60 Vbeta and 13 Jbeta primers. In the authors' workflow: In a later analysis, about 11 million of around 75 million unique beta chains occurred in at least two donors. Libraries were prepared by immunoSEQ multiplex PCR; TCRdb keeps only in-frame clonotypes and omits some of them. Clone size and the V and J calls come from that table; the DNA yielded D and trimming. The sample holds 130,000 to 150,000 clones, roughly 78% seen once. The sequence came from a man in his thirties or forties in good health and CMV-seronegative. The genes are TRBV21-1 and TRBJ1-4; the D call of TRBD1 is as the table states it, not checked on the DNA. TRBV21-1 is tagged as a pseudogene. The material sequenced was PBMCs. Here the CDR3 DNA reads TGTGCCAGCAATCCAGGGGTCGCGACTAATGAAAAACTGTTTTTT. Protein sequence: CASNPGVATNEKLFF.